These 26 T cell receptor beta chains came from one sample sequenced in a study of neurological immune-mediated disorders (dated by TCRdb to about 2019). Library preparation was by 5' RACE. This sample was sequenced with an Illumina HiSeq 2500. TCRdb took the public reads, trimmed them with fastp at Q25, ran MiXCR for clone calling and kept in-frame beta chains. When rows share a CDR3 protein, they turn into one entry using the most common DNA and genes. Here the sample has roughly 19,000 distinct CDR3 sequences; around 7.6% occur a single time. The ten top clones hold 17% of the sample. The sequenced sample consisted of CD8+ T cells from blood. The receptors originated from a young woman with HTLV-1-associated myelopathy (HAM/TSP).

This clonotype is large in the sample. The chain has TRBV20-1 and TRBJ2-1; D might be TRBD1 or TRBD2, each matching 5 bases. Trimming stripped 6 bases from V and 14 bases from J, with 17 bases between. Germline V gene sequence: CDR1 DFQATT, CDR2 SNEGSKA (reference sequence). This CDR3 spans 11 amino acids. CDR3 loop: CSAGRGRQKFF. The CDR3 DNA reads as TGCAGTGCGGGTCGGGGCAGGCAGAAGTTCTTC.

This clonotype was seen repeatedly, ten times or more. The chain is built from TRBV5-6 and TRBJ1-5; D remains ambiguous. The CDR3 has 12 amino acids. Germline loops: CDR1 SGHDT, CDR2 YYEEEE. V shed 1 base and J shed 5 bases, with 4 bases lying between them. CDR3 amino acids: CASSLIDQPQHF. The CDR3 region has the DNA TGTGCCAGCAGCTTGATTGATCAGCCCCAGCATTTT.

This clonotype was counted many times. The chain carries TRBV5-1 and TRBJ1-2, with 9 bases matching TRBD1. Germline V CDR1 and CDR2: SGHRS, YFSETQ. The CDR3 sequence is 15 residues long. The V gene end was trimmed by 4 bases and the J gene end by 5 bases; junction bases not matched to a gene: 9. The DNA for the CDR3 is TGCGCCAGCAGCCCGAACCGGGACAGGGTGTATGGCTACACCTTC. Amino acids: CASSPNRDRVYGYTF.

This clonotype was recorded many times. The CDR3 here is CASSPAGGPYNEQFF. CDR3 DNA sequence: TGTGCCAGCAGTCCAGCGGGGGGGCCCTACAATGAGCAGTTCTTC. The chain has TRBV6-2 or TRBV6-3 and TRBJ2-1; 10 nucleotides line up with TRBD2. Losses at the gene ends were 5 bases for V and 2 bases for J; bases not matched to a gene: 3. CDR1 MNHEY and CDR2 SVGEGT come from the germline V gene. This CDR3 region has 15 residues.

This clonotype was recorded many times. The chain has TRBV7-6 and TRBJ1-1; no definite D call. The V end was cut by 5 bases, the J end by 4 bases, with 14 bases between. CDR3 length: 14 amino acids. In germline, CDR1 is SGHVS, CDR2 FNYEAQ. The CDR3 bases are TGTGCCAGCAGCCCGGGTGCCCCCGGCACTGAAGCTTTCTTT. Its translation: CASSPGAPGTEAFF.

This clonotype was recorded at least ten times. The chain joins TRBV6-5 to TRBJ2-7; D is unclear. Germline CDR1 and CDR2: MNHEY and SVGAGI. V lost 1 base and J 2 bases, leaving 15 bases between the germline ends. CDR3 length equals 16 residues. CDR3 coding DNA: TGTGCCAGCAGTTACTGTCGTCCCAGTAGAGCCTACGAGCAGTACTTC. Protein product: CASSYCRPSRAYEQYF.

This clonotype came up many times. This chain joins TRBV15 and TRBJ1-5; D gene ambiguous. The germline V gene encodes CDR1 LNHNV and CDR2 YYDKDF (reference sequence). CDR3 length: 15 residues. V was clipped by 1 base and J by 0 bases, with 7 bases between them. CDR3 in amino acids: CATSRGRGSNQPQHF. The CDR3 DNA is TGTGCCACCAGCAGAGGCCGAGGTAGCAATCAGCCCCAGCATTTT.

The rearrangement links TRBV5-1 to TRBJ1-6; a possible D gene is TRBD1 (6 bases). The length of the CDR3 is 18 residues. Germline V gives CDR1 SGHRS, CDR2 YFSETQ. Between the trimmed V and J ends, which lost 0 bases and 9 bases, there was a span of 22 bases. This chain's CDR3 is CASSLGFRQVPNLSPLHF. CDR3 DNA: TGCGCCAGCAGCTTGGGATTCCGACAGGTCCCAAACCTTTCACCCCTCCACTTT.

This clonotype was recorded many times. The rearrangement links TRBV5-1 to TRBJ2-3; 9 nucleotides agree with TRBD2. Germline-derived CDR1 and CDR2 are SGHRS and YFSETQ. The CDR3 totals 16 residues. The V and J ends lost 4 bases and 4 bases, in that order; junction bases with no gene match: 10. CDR3 in amino acids: CASSTDERGVADTQYF. DNA of the CDR3: TGCGCCAGCAGCACGGACGAGCGGGGGGTAGCAGATACGCAGTATTTT.

The table lists this clonotype with many counts. CDR3 protein: CASSGQATKNEQFF. As DNA, the CDR3 is TGTGCCAGCAGTGGTCAAGCAACTAAAAATGAGCAGTTCTTC. This chain connects TRBV2 to TRBJ2-1; D is ambiguous. With 4 bases removed from V and 7 bases from J, the gap between germline ends came to 14 bases. The CDR3 has 14 residues. Germline-derived CDR1 and CDR2 are SNHLY and FYNNEI.

Ten or more counts support this clonotype. The V call is TRBV6-5, the J call TRBJ2-7, with 10 positions matching TRBD2. The CDR3 has 15 residues. V gave up 2 bases and J gave up 3 bases; unmatched junction bases: 4. Germline CDR1 MNHEY, CDR2 SVGAGI. CDR3 sequence (DNA): TGTGCCAGCAGTTACCTTAGCGGGGGGCACTACGAGCAGTACTTC. As protein: CASSYLSGGHYEQYF.

The rearrangement uses TRBV7-6 and TRBJ2-1, with 12 bases fitting TRBD2. The CDR3 loop spans 17 amino acids. Germline V gene sequence: CDR1 SGHVS, CDR2 FNYEAQ. Trimming at V came to 1 base and at J to 3 bases, leaving 4 bases not matched to a gene. CDR3 amino acids: CASSLVLAGGLYNEQFF. CDR3 DNA: TGTGCCAGCAGCTTAGTTCTAGCGGGGGGGCTCTACAATGAGCAGTTCTTC. The whole variable domain, remainder taken from reference TRBV7-6 and TRBJ2-1, is GAGVSQSPRYKVTKRGQDVALRCDPISGHVSLYWYRQALGQGPEFLTYFNYEAQQDKSGLPNDRFSAERPEGSISTLTIQRTEQRDSAMYRCASSLVLAGGLYNEQFFGPGTRLTVL.

This clonotype was counted many times. V usage is TRBV6-5 and J usage is TRBJ2-7, with D perhaps matching TRBD1 or TRBD2 (5 bases each). V was cut by 5 bases and J by 3 bases, with 11 bases left in between. The CDR3 loop spans 13 amino acids. Germline values: CDR1 MNHEY, CDR2 SVGAGI. CDR3 amino acids: CASSGTSVYEQYF. CDR3 sequence (DNA): TGTGCCAGCAGTGGGACGTCCGTCTACGAGCAGTACTTC.

The chain has TRBV15 and TRBJ1-5; D is perhaps TRBD1 (6 bases). The V gene's germline CDR1 is LNHNV and CDR2 YYDKDF (reference sequence). The CDR3 is 14 residues long. V lost 2 bases and J lost 3, with 8 bases in between. The CDR3 spells CATSRTGSNQPQHF. The DNA of the CDR3 is TGTGCCACCAGCAGAACAGGGTCCAATCAGCCCCAGCATTTT.

This clonotype showed up many times. V usage is TRBV5-1 and J usage is TRBJ2-1; 7 bases align to TRBD1. Trimming took 1 base from V and 6 from J; bases not matched to a gene: 7. Germline values: CDR1 SGHRS, CDR2 YFSETQ. CDR3 length: 15 residues. The CDR3 coding sequence is TGCGCCAGCAGCTTGATGTCCGACAGGGTCAATGAGCAGTTCTTC. This translates into CASSLMSDRVNEQFF.

This clonotype was counted many times. V gene TRBV6-1 combines with J gene TRBJ2-3; 8 positions agree with TRBD2. Germline CDR1 reads MNHNS; CDR2 reads SASEGT. V lost 6 bases and J lost 0; bases outside the gene matches: 11. This CDR3 contains 17 residues. The CDR3 DNA sequence: TGTGCCAGCAGCGAAAAGTCCGGGGGGGCGAGCACAGATACGCAGTATTTT. This translates into CASSEKSGGASTDTQYF.

This clonotype was observed many times. This chain uses TRBV5-1 with TRBJ1-4; possible D gene TRBD1, 5 bases. The CDR3 sequence is 13 residues long. The germline V gene has CDR1 SGHRS and CDR2 YFSETQ. The V gene lost 10 bases and the J gene lost 6 bases, with 16 bases spanning the gap. CDR3 region: CAGDGRDDEKLFF. The CDR3 DNA follows: TGCGCCGGGGATGGCAGGGACGATGAAAAACTGTTTTTT.

The sample holds many counts of this clonotype. CDR3 nucleotides: TGTGCCAGCAGCCCACCGGGACAATCAAATCAGCCCCAGCATTTT. As protein: CASSPPGQSNQPQHF. The rearrangement joins TRBV7-8 to TRBJ1-5; the D gene is possibly TRBD1 (6 bases). The CDR3 totals 15 residues. Trimming cost V 5 bases and J 4 bases, with 15 bases left between them. Per the germline V gene, CDR1 is SGHVS and CDR2 is FQNEAQ.

This clonotype was observed many times. The V gene is TRBV27, the J gene TRBJ2-1; 12 nucleotides match TRBD1. Losses at the gene ends were 5 bases for V and 10 bases for J; bases not matched to a gene: 6. The CDR3 runs 14 residues. The germline CDR1 and CDR2 sequences are MNHEY and SMNVEV (reference sequence). The CDR3 coding sequence is TGTGCCAGCAGTAAAGGGACAGGGGGCCGAGAGCAGTTCTTC. Its translation: CASSKGTGGREQFF.

This clonotype showed up many times. The rearrangement uses TRBV9 and TRBJ2-6; D possibly corresponds to TRBD2 (7 bases). Germline V gene sequence: CDR1 SGDLS, CDR2 YYNGEE. The V end was cut by 2 bases, the J end by 4 bases, with 22 bases between. This CDR3 is 19 amino acids long. CDR3 DNA sequence: TGTGCCAGCAGCGTCAGGGGCCCCGGCGGGGGCGCAGGGGCCAACGTCCTGACTTTC. It codes for CASSVRGPGGGAGANVLTF.

This clonotype was found many times. The V gene is TRBV9, the J gene TRBJ2-1; D not resolved. The V end lost 0 bases, the J end lost 3 bases, and 4 bases lay between the germline ends. Germline CDR1 and CDR2: SGDLS and YYNGEE. This CDR3 contains 13 residues. CDR3 in amino acids: CASSVDLYNEQFF. The CDR3 region has the DNA TGTGCCAGCAGCGTAGATCTCTACAATGAGCAGTTCTTC.

This clonotype was seen ten or more times. V is TRBV5-8 and J is TRBJ1-5; 8 positions match TRBD1. Germline CDR1 reads SGHTS; CDR2 reads YDEGEE. V lost 3 bases to trimming and J lost 5 bases; unmatched junction nucleotides: 4. CDR3 length equals 14 residues. CDR3 in amino acids: CASSYTGGDQPQHF. The DNA of the CDR3 is TGTGCCAGCAGCTACACAGGGGGGGATCAGCCCCAGCATTTT. The full variable domain, with the rest looked up from reference TRBV5-8 and TRBJ1-5, is EAGVTQSPTHLIKTRGQQATLRCSPISGHTSVYWYQQALGLGLQFLLWYDEGEERNRGNFPPRFSGRQFPNYSSELNVNALELEDSALYLCASSYTGGDQPQHFGDGTRLSIL.

This clonotype was seen many times. The V and J genes are TRBV29-1 and TRBJ2-7, with D possibly matching TRBD1 (6 bases). This CDR3 has 12 amino acids. V dropped 5 bases and J dropped 5 bases, with 13 bases sitting between them. Per germline, CDR1 SQVTM and CDR2 ANQGSEA. The CDR3: CSVRLQGHEQYF. DNA for the CDR3: TGCAGCGTTAGGTTACAGGGCCACGAGCAGTACTTC.

This chain links TRBV4-2 with TRBJ1-2; tentative D call: TRBD1 (5 bases). V was shortened by 7 bases and J by 11 bases, with 26 bases between the two germline ends. The CDR3 has 15 residues. Germline loops: CDR1 LGHNA, CDR2 YNFKEQ. The CDR3 DNA is TGTGCCAGCAAGACCTTCTTTTCCGGGACGGAAATTTACACCTTC. Encoded protein: CASKTFFSGTEIYTF.

The table lists this clonotype with many counts. The chain is built from TRBV4-2 and TRBJ2-1; no definite D call. The CDR3 is made up of 13 amino acids. V lost 1 base, J lost 8 bases, and 9 bases lay in between. The V gene's germline CDR1 is LGHNA and CDR2 YNFKEQ. The CDR3 here is CASSQVKGYEQFF. In nucleotides, the CDR3 is TGTGCCAGCAGCCAAGTTAAGGGCTATGAGCAGTTCTTC.

This clonotype was seen many times. The chain couples TRBV4-2 to TRBJ1-1, with D tentatively TRBD1 (6 bases). The V end lost 0 bases, the J end lost 5 bases, and 10 bases lay between the germline ends. Germline values: CDR1 LGHNA, CDR2 YNFKEQ. There are 14 residues in the CDR3. This CDR3 is CASSQDGGGTEAFF. The DNA of the CDR3 is TGTGCCAGCAGCCAAGACGGAGGGGGTACTGAAGCTTTCTTT.